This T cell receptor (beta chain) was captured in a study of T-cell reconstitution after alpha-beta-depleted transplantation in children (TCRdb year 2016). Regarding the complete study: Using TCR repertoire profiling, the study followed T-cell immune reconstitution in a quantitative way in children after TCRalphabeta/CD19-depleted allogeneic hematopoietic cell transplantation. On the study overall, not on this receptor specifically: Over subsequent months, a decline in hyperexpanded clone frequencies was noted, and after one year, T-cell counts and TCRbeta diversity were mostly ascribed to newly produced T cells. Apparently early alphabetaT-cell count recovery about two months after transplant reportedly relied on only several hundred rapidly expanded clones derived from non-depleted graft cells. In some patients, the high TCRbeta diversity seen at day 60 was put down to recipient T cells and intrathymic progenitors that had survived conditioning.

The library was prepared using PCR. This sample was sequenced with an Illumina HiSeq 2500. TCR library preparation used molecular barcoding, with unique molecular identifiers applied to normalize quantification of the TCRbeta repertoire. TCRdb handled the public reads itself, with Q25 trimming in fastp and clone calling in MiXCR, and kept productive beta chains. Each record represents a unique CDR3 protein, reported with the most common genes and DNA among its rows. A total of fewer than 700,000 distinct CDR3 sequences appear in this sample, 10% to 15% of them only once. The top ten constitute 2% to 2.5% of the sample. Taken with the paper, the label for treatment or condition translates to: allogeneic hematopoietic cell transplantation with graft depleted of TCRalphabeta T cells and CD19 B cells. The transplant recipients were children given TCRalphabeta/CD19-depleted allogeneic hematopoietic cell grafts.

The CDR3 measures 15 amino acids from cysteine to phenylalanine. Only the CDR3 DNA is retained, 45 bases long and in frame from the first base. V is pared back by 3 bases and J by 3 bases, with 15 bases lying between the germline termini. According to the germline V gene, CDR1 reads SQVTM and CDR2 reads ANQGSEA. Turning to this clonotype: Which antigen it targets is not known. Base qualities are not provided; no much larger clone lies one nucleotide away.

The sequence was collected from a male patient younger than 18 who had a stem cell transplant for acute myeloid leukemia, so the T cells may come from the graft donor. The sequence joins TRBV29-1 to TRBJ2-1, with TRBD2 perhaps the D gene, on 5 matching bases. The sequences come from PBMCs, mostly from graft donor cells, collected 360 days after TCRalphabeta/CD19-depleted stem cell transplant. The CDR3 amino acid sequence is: CSVDPIGLVYNEQFF. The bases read TGCAGCGTTGATCCAATTGGACTTGTCTACAATGAGCAGTTCTTC.